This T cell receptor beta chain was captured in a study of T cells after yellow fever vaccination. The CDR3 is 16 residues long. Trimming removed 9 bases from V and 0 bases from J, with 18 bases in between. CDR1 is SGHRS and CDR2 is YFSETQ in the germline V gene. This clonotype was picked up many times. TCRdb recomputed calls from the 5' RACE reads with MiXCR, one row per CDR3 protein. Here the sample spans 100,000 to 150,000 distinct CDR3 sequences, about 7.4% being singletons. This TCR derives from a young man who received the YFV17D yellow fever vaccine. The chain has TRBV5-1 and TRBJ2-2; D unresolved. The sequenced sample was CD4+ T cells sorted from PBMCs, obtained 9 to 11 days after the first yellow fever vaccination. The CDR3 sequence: CATFNRPSSNTGELFF. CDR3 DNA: TGCGCCACCTTCAATCGACCCAGTTCGAACACCGGGGAGCTGTTTTTT.